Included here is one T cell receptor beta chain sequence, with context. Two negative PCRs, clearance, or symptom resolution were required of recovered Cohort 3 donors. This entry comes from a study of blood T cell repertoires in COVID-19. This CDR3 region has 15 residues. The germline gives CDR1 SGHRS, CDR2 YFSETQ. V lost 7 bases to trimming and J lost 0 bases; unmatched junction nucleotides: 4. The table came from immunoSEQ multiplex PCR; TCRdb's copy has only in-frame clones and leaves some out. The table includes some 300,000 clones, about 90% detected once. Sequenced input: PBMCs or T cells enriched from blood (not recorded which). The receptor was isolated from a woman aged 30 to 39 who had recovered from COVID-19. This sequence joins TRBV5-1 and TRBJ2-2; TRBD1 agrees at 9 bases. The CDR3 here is CASGQGITNTGELFF. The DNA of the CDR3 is TGCGCCAGCGGACAGGGGATTACGAACACCGGGGAGCTGTTTTTT.